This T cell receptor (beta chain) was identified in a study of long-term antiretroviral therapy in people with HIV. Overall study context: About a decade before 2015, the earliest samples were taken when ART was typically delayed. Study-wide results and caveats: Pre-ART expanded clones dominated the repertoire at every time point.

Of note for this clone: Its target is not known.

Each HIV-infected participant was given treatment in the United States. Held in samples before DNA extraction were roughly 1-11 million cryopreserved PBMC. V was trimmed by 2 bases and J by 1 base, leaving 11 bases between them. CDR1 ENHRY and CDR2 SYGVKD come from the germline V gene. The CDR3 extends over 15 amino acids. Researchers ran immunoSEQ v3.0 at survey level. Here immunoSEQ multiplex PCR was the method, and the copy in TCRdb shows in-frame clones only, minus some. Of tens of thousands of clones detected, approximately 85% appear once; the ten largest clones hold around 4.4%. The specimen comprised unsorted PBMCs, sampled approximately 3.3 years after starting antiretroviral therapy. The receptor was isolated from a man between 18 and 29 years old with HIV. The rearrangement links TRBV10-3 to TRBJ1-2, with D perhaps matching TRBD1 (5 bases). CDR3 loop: CAISERGHLNYGYTF. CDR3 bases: TGTGCCATCAGTGAGCGCGGACATCTTAACTATGGCTACACCTTC.